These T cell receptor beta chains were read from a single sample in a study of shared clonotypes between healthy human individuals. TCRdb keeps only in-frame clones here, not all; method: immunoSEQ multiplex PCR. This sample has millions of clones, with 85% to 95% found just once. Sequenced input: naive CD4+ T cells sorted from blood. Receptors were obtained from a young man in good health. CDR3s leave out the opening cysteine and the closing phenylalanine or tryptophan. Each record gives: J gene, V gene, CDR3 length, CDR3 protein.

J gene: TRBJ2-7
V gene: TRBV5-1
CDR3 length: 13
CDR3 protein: ASSLGGQGSYEQY

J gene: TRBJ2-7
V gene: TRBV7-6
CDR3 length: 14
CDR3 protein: ASSKTAGTLIYEQY

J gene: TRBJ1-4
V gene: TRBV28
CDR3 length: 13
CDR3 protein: ASSSPPGSNEKLF

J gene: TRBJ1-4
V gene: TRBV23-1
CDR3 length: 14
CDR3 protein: ASTLKEGGTNEKLF

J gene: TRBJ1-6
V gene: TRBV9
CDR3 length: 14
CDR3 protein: ASSASRGSYNSPLH

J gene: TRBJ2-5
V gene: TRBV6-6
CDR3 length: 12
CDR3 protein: ASNRGVAQETQY

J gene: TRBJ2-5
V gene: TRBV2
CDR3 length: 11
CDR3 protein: ASSFTREETQY

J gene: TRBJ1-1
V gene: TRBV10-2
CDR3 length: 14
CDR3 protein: ASSEMLTRGATEAF

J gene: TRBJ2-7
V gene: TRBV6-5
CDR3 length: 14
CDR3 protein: ASSYVSGRTNYEQY

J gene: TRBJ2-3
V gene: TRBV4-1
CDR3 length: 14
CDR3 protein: ASSQQDRLNTDTQY

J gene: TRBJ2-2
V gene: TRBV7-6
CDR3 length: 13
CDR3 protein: ASSFTGTDTGELF

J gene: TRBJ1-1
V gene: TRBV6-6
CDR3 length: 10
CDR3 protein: ASSYSALEAF

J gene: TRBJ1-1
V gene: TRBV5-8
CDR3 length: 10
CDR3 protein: ASSLIFTEAF

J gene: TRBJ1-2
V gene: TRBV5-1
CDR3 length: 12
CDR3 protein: ASSLVTGEDGYT

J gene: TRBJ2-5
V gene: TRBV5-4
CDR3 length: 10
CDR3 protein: ASSISLETQY

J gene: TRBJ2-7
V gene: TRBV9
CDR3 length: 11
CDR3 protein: ASSVEGNYEQY

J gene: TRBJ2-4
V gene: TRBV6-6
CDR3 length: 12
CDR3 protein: AIGLDGAKNIQY

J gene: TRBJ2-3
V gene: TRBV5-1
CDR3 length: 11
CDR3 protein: ASSSGLTDTQY

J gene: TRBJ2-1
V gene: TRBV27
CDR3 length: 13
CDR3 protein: ASSLSDRLYNEQF

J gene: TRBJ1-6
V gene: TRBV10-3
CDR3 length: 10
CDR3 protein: AISEGNSPLH

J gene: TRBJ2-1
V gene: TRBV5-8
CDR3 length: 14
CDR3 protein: ASSLGVGTTYNEQF

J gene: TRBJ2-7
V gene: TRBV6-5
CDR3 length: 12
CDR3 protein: ASTKRGRYYEQY

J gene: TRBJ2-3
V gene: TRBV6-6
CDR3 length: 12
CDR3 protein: ASRLWDSTDTQY